A single T cell receptor beta chain is shown here with its context. The target antigen is unknown. This entry is derived from a study of shared clonotypes between healthy human individuals. It was across several immunoSEQ plates that each subset's genomic DNA was evenly split. Authors' analysis steps: Junction-only immunoSEQ data arrived without quality scores, meaning filtering differed. Only in-frame clones appear in the TCRdb table, and some are missing; sequencing was by immunoSEQ multiplex PCR. V and J calls plus clone size are reproduced from that table; the DNA served to infer D and trimming. The sample has approximately 470,000 clones, approximately 81% seen once. Study-wide points: Limited genetic and exposure-history diversity came from having few donors.

The study drew its donors from healthy HIV-negative adults without recent acute infections or vaccinations. With 0 bases removed from V and 8 bases from J, the gap between germline ends came to 13 bases. CDR3 size: 15 residues. Germline-derived CDR1 and CDR2 are PRHDT and FYEKMQ (reference sequence). This TCR came from a woman between 40 and 50 years old in good health. Some clones in this sample may be carry-over from other donors' samples. The sequenced sample was PBMCs. The V gene is TRBV13, the J gene TRBJ1-4; D is perhaps TRBD1 (6 bases). The CDR3 loop reads CASSLGGRGYEKLFF. CDR3 bases: TGTGCCAGCAGCTTAGGCGGCAGGGGATACGAAAAACTGTTTTTT.